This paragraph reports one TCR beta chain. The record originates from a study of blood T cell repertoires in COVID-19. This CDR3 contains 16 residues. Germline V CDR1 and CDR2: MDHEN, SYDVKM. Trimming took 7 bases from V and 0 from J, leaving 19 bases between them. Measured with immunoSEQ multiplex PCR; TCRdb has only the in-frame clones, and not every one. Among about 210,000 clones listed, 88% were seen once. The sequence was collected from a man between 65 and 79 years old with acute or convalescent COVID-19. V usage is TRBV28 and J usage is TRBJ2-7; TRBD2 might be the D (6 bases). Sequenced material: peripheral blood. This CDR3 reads CASTPKAGIGSYEQYF. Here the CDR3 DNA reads TGTGCCAGCACCCCCAAGGCGGGAATCGGCTCCTACGAGCAGTACTTC.